The rows below give T cell receptor beta chains drawn from one sample of a study of blood T cell repertoires in COVID-19. Method: immunoSEQ multiplex PCR; TCRdb's copy keeps in-frame clones and lacks some. The sample holds a few hundred thousand clones, approximately 84% seen once. The sequenced sample consisted of peripheral blood. These receptors originate from a man aged 50 to 60 with acute or convalescent COVID-19. Both conserved end residues are part of each CDR3. The order of the fields is V gene, D gene, clone size, J gene, CDR3 protein, CDR3 DNA. A D gene is named only where the DNA matches it firmly. Clone size is stated in some rows and not others, as once, few, many or a class when expanded.

>TRBV7-2|TRBD2|once|TRBJ2-7
CASSWTSGGVSYEQYF
TGTGCCAGCAGCTGGACTAGCGGGGGGGTCTCCTACGAGCAGTACTTC
>TRBV13|-|-|TRBJ2-7
CASSLLGAAYEQYF
TGTGCCAGCAGCTTGCTGGGGGCCGCCTACGAGCAGTACTTC
>TRBV3-1/TRBV3-2|-|-|TRBJ2-2
CASSQLDMRGTGELFF
TGTGCCAGCAGCCAACTCGATATGCGAGGCACCGGGGAGCTGTTTTTT
>TRBV2|-|-|TRBJ2-2
CASSEATGQRPSGGELFF
TGTGCCAGCAGTGAAGCGACAGGACAGCGTCCAAGTGGCGGGGAGCTGTTTTTT
>TRBV7-3|-|-|TRBJ1-1
CASSYTENTEAFF
TGTGCCAGCAGCTACACCGAGAACACTGAAGCTTTCTTT
>TRBV6-5|TRBD1|-|TRBJ2-6
CASSSGTGAGANVLTF
TGTGCCAGCAGTTCTGGGACAGGGGCTGGGGCCAACGTCCTGACTTTC
>TRBV5-1|TRBD1|-|TRBJ2-5
CASSFRDRGGETQYF
TGCGCCAGCAGCTTCCGGGACAGGGGAGGGGAGACCCAGTACTTC
>TRBV30|-|-|TRBJ1-1
CAWSIVDSLNTEAFF
TGTGCCTGGAGTATCGTAGACAGCCTGAACACTGAAGCTTTCTTT
>TRBV6-1|TRBD1|few|TRBJ1-4
CASSEWIRYRGLGEKLFF
TGTGCCAGCAGTGAATGGATTAGGTACAGGGGATTGGGTGAAAAACTGTTTTTT
>TRBV7-6|TRBD1|-|TRBJ1-2
CASSLGQGDNYGYTF
TGTGCCAGCAGCTTAGGACAGGGTGACAACTATGGCTACACCTTC
>TRBV11-2|TRBD2|once|TRBJ2-1
CASSPRLAGGNEQFF
TGTGCCAGCAGCCCCCGACTAGCGGGGGGGAATGAGCAGTTCTTC
>TRBV30|-|-|TRBJ1-1
CAWEPDRRNTEAFF
TGTGCCTGGGAGCCGGACAGACGCAACACTGAAGCTTTCTTT
>TRBV14|-|-|TRBJ1-5
CASSPQGNQPQHF
TGTGCCAGCAGCCCACAGGGCAATCAGCCCCAGCATTTT
>TRBV7-9|-|-|TRBJ2-5
CASSLDQYSQETQYF
TGTGCCAGCAGCTTAGACCAATACTCCCAAGAGACCCAGTACTTC
>TRBV6-5|TRBD1|-|TRBJ1-5
CASSYSTGGVNQPQHF
TGTGCCAGCAGTTACTCTACAGGGGGAGTCAATCAGCCCCAGCATTTT
>TRBV11-2|TRBD1|-|TRBJ1-2
CASRQGTGGYYGYTF
TGTGCCAGCAGACAAGGGACAGGAGGGTACTATGGCTACACCTTC
>TRBV3-1/TRBV3-2|TRBD1|-|TRBJ1-1
CASSHRGQYIAFF
TGTGCCAGCAGCCACCGGGGACAGTACATCGCTTTCTTT
>TRBV5-1|-|-|TRBJ1-6
CASTTTGPNSPLHF
TGCGCCAGCACCACGACAGGTCCTAATTCACCCCTCCACTTT
>TRBV6-5|-|-|TRBJ1-2
CASSESNYGYTF
TGTGCCAGCTCGGAGTCTAACTATGGCTACACCTTC
>TRBV6-2/TRBV6-3|TRBD2|-|TRBJ2-5
CASSHSGGAQETQYF
TGTGCCAGCAGTCACAGCGGGGGGGCCCAAGAGACCCAGTACTTC
>TRBV5-1|TRBD1|-|TRBJ1-6
CASSPGTGSSYNSPLHF
TGCGCCAGCAGCCCCGGGACAGGCAGCTCCTATAATTCACCCCTCCACTTT
>TRBV3-1/TRBV3-2|-|-|TRBJ1-5
CASSQGQGNQPQHF
TGTGCCAGCAGCCAAGGTCAGGGGAATCAGCCCCAGCATTTT
>TRBV19|TRBD2|once|TRBJ2-3
CASSMPGLAGTQYF
TGTGCCAGTAGTATGCCCGGACTAGCGGGTACGCAGTATTTT
>TRBV6-5|-|-|TRBJ1-6
CASSWEGGSPLHF
TGTGCCAGCAGTTGGGAGGGGGGTTCACCCCTCCACTTT
>TRBV2|-|-|TRBJ2-3
CASSEQEVGTRRYF
TGTGCCAGCAGTGAACAGGAAGTAGGCACCCGTCGGTATTTT
>TRBV4-1|TRBD1|-|TRBJ1-1
CASRPESGQGWTEAFF
TGCGCCAGCAGACCCGAATCTGGACAGGGGTGGACTGAAGCTTTCTTT
>TRBV30|TRBD1|-|TRBJ1-2
CARRQGAFGYTF
TGTGCCCGTAGACAGGGGGCATTTGGCTACACCTTC
>TRBV6-5|-|-|TRBJ2-7
CASSSSPPGEQYF
TGTGCCAGCAGTTCCAGTCCCCCAGGCGAGCAGTACTTC
>TRBV6-5|TRBD1|-|TRBJ2-7
CASRHSRDREYEQYF
TGTGCCAGCAGGCACTCCCGGGACAGGGAGTACGAGCAGTACTTC
>TRBV6-5|TRBD1|once|TRBJ1-5
CASSFDREGHQPQHF
TGTGCCAGCAGCTTCGACAGGGAAGGACATCAGCCCCAGCATTTT
>TRBV3-1/TRBV3-2|-|few|TRBJ2-7
CASSTLRAEQYF
TGTGCCAGCAGCACCCTGAGGGCCGAGCAGTACTTC
>TRBV4-1|TRBD1|-|TRBJ1-5
CASSPPPGQGEQPQHF
TGCGCCAGCAGCCCTCCCCCGGGACAGGGAGAACAGCCCCAGCATTTT
>TRBV6-1|-|-|TRBJ1-2
CASSDRTVKYGYTF
TGTGCCAGCAGTGATCGGACAGTTAAGTATGGCTACACCTTC
>TRBV7-2|-|once|TRBJ1-5
CASSLGQGTNQPQHF
TGTGCCAGCAGCTTAGGCCAGGGGACCAATCAGCCCCAGCATTTT
>TRBV27|TRBD1|-|TRBJ2-3
CASTRTGGIPDTQYF
TGTGCCAGCACCAGGACAGGGGGCATCCCAGATACGCAGTATTTT
>TRBV28|TRBD1|-|TRBJ1-2
CASSPGQGFYGYTF
TGTGCCAGCAGTCCGGGACAGGGGTTCTATGGCTACACCTTC
>TRBV10-3|-|-|TRBJ1-2
CAISVGLPSAYGYTF
TGTGCCATCAGTGTCGGACTCCCATCGGCGTATGGCTACACCTTC
>TRBV2|-|-|TRBJ2-5
CASRNYGQSETQYF
TGTGCCAGCAGGAACTACGGACAATCAGAGACCCAGTACTTC
>TRBV19|-|-|TRBJ1-2
CASEMGGQTPEGYGYTF
TGTGCCAGTGAGATGGGTGGACAGACACCAGAGGGCTATGGCTACACCTTC
>TRBV19|-|-|TRBJ1-1
CASSTGGYTEAFF
TGTGCCAGTAGTACGGGGGGGTACACTGAAGCTTTCTTT
>TRBV30|-|-|TRBJ1-1
CAWSKSQNTEAFF
TGTGCCTGGAGTAAAAGCCAAAACACTGAAGCTTTCTTT
>TRBV5-1|TRBD1|-|TRBJ1-4
CASSPGGSSEKLFF
TGCGCCAGCAGCCCAGGGGGCAGCTCTGAAAAACTGTTTTTT
>TRBV6-1|-|-|TRBJ2-7
CASSEGRGGLLGEQYF
TGTGCCAGCAGTGAAGGCAGGGGTGGCCTCCTCGGGGAGCAGTACTTC
>TRBV27|TRBD1|few|TRBJ1-2
CASSPDRGFYGYTF
TGTGCCAGCAGTCCGGACAGGGGGTTCTATGGCTACACCTTC
>TRBV3-1/TRBV3-2|-|-|TRBJ1-2
CASSQDSGGRGYTF
TGTGCCAGCAGCCAAGATTCGGGCGGGAGGGGCTACACCTTC
>TRBV19|-|-|TRBJ1-5
CASSTDRINQPQHF
TGTGCCAGTAGCACCGACAGGATTAATCAGCCCCAGCATTTT
>TRBV5-1|TRBD1|-|TRBJ1-3
CASSSTGTGVGNTIYF
TGCGCCAGCAGCTCTACCGGGACAGGGGTTGGAAACACCATATATTTT